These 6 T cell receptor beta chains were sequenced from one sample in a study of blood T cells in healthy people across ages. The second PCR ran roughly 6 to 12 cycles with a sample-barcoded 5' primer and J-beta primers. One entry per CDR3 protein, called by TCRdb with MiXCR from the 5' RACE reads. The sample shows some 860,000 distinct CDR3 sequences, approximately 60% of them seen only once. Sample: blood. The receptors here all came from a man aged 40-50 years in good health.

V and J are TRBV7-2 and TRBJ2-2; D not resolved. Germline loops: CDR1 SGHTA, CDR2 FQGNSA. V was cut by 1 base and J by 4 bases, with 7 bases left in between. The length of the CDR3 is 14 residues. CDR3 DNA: TGTGCCAGCAGCTTAGATTGGGTCACCGGGGAGCTGTTTTTT. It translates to CASSLDWVTGELFF. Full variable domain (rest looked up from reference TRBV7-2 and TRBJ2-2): GAGVSQSPSNKVTEKGKDVELRCDPISGHTALYWYRQSLGQGLEFLIYFQGNSAPDKSGLPSDRFSAERTGGSVSTLTIQRTQQEDSAVYLCASSLDWVTGELFFGEGSRLTVL.

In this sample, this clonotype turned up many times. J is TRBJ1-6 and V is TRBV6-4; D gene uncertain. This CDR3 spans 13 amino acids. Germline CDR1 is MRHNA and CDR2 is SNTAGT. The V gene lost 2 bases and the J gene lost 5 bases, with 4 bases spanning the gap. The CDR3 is CASSDGNNSPLHF. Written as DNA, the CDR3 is TGTGCCAGCAGTGACGGCAATAATTCACCCCTCCACTTT.

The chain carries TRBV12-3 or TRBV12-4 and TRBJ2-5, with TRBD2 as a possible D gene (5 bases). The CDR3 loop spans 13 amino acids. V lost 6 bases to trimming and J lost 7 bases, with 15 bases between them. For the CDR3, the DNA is TGTGCCAGCAGCCGAGGAGGAGCTGGGACCCAGTACTTC. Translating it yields CASSRGGAGTQYF.

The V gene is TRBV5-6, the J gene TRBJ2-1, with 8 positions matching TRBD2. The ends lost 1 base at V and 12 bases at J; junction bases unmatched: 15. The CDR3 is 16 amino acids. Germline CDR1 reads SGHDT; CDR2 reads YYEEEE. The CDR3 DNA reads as TGTGCCAGCAGCTTGTCCTCCGCGAGAACGGGACTAGGGCAGTTCTTC. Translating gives CASSLSSARTGLGQFF.

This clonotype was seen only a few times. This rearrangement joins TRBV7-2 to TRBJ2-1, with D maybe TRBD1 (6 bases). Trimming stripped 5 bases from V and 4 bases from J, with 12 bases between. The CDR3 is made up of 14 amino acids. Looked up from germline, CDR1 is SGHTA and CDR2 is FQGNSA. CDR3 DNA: TGTGCCAGCAGCCCCTATGGACAGTACAATGAGCAGTTCTTC. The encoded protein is CASSPYGQYNEQFF.

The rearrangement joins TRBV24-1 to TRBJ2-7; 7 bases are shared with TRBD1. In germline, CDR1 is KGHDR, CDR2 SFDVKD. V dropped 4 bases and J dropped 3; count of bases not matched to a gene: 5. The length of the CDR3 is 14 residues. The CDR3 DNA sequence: TGTGCCACCAGTGACCCCCGACAGGGCTACGAGCAGTACTTC. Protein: CATSDPRQGYEQYF.